This T cell receptor beta chain was recorded in a study of CD8+ T cells in alopecia areata. Extraction of RNA preceded its reverse transcription into cDNA, which served as the sequencing template. The assay was immunoSEQ multiplex PCR, and TCRdb's table has in-frame clones only and misses some. Seen here are about 140,000 clones, roughly 82% observed once, and the top ten hold roughly 25%. The CDR3 runs 15 residues. CDR1 is SGHTA, CDR2 FQGTGA, per germline. V was clipped by 3 bases and J by 4 bases; unmatched bases: 5. Treatment indicated: oral pan-JAK inhibitor, 5-10 mg twice daily. The material sequenced was CD8+ T cells sorted from blood, taken at week 4, from a patient treated with tofacitinib. The TCR originated in a human donor with alopecia areata. V is TRBV7-3 and J is TRBJ2-2; 7 nucleotides agree with TRBD1. CDR3 loop: CASSFTGQSTGELFF. The CDR3 DNA follows: TGTGCCAGCAGCTTCACGGGACAGTCCACCGGGGAGCTGTTTTTT.